This TCR beta chain is drawn from a study of T cell changes during pregnancy in multiple sclerosis. Trimming pared 1 base from V and 4 bases from J, leaving 13 bases between. The CDR3 runs 15 residues. Germline V gene sequence: CDR1 SNHLY, CDR2 FYNNEI. The repertoire was sequenced with immunoSEQ multiplex PCR; TCRdb's copy has only in-frame clones and lacks some. The table includes around 37,000 clones, 80% to 95% detected once. This specimen consisted of CD8+ T cells from peripheral blood mononuclear cells, obtained before pregnancy. V gene TRBV2 combines with J gene TRBJ1-1; the D gene is possibly TRBD1 (5 bases). This TCR was recovered from a female donor with multiple sclerosis, enrolled in a pregnancy study. CDR3 in DNA: TGTGCCAGCAGTGAAGTCGGTTGGGGGGGCACTGAAGCTTTCTTT. Translating it yields CASSEVGWGGTEAFF. The variable domain in full, completed from reference TRBV2 and TRBJ1-1, reads EPEVTQTPSHQVTQMGQEVILRCVPISNHLYFYWYRQILGQKVEFLVSFYNNEISEKSEIFDDQFSVERPDGSNFTLKIRSTKLEDSAMYFCASSEVGWGGTEAFFGQGTRLTVV.